Following are 25 T cell receptor beta chains from one sample sequenced in a study of T cells in Graves' hyperthyroidism and ophthalmopathy. Using RNA transcripts as the source, TCR beta CDR3 regions were amplified. During a first-round RT-PCR of the TCR CDR3, the HTBI primer set was used. TCRdb itself ran the multiplex PCR reads through MiXCR, one entry per CDR3 protein. The table lists around 250,000 distinct CDR3 sequences, less than 15% of them singletons. The sample comprised blood. The receptors originated from a woman in her 40s with Graves' hyperthyroidism that later progressed to Graves' ophthalmopathy.

This clonotype was found many times. In DNA, the CDR3 is TGTGCCAGCAGCTTGGCCTCAGGGTACGATACGCAGTATTTT. Residues: CASSLASGYDTQYF. The chain is built from TRBV5-6 and TRBJ2-3, with TRBD1 as a possible D gene (5 bases). In germline, CDR1 is SGHDT, CDR2 YYEEEE. The CDR3 is 14 residues long. The V end was cut by 0 bases, the J end by 6 bases, with 11 bases between.

This clonotype was detected many times. The chain recombines TRBV20-1 with TRBJ2-2; the D is unclear. Germline V CDR1 and CDR2: DFQATT, SNEGSKA (reference sequence). The CDR3 covers 15 residues. Trimming removed 3 bases at V and 0 bases at J, with 11 bases between. CDR3 nucleotides: TGCAGTGCTAGCCCCTTTCACGCGAACACCGGGGAGCTGTTTTTT. This encodes CSASPFHANTGELFF.

The chain joins TRBV20-1 to TRBJ2-2; D not resolved. Trimming stripped 4 bases from V and 2 bases from J, with 11 bases between. Germline lookup yields CDR1 DFQATT and CDR2 SNEGSKA (reference sequence). The CDR3 is made up of 14 amino acids. CDR3: CSAIDRVNTGELFF. The DNA of the CDR3 is TGCAGTGCTATCGATAGGGTAAACACCGGGGAGCTGTTTTTT.

This clonotype was picked up many times. The chain couples TRBV4-1 to TRBJ2-5; possible D gene TRBD2, 5 bases. Trimming left V 2 bases short and J 5 bases short, with 12 bases between. CDR1 MGHRA and CDR2 YSYEKL come from the germline V gene. The CDR3 loop spans 14 amino acids. This CDR3 is CASSQQEVGETQYF. CDR3 nucleotide sequence: TGCGCCAGCAGCCAACAGGAGGTTGGGGAGACCCAGTACTTC.

This clonotype was observed at least ten times. This chain uses TRBV2 with TRBJ1-5, with a weak D call TRBD1 (5 bases). The germline V gene has CDR1 SNHLY and CDR2 FYNNEI. The germline V and J ends were trimmed by 4 bases and 7 bases, with 17 bases remaining between them. The CDR3 sequence is 15 residues long. DNA for the CDR3: TGTGCCAGCAGTGGATACAGGTCAGGAGGGCAGCCCCAGCATTTT. It codes for CASSGYRSGGQPQHF. The full variable domain, rest sourced from reference TRBV2 and TRBJ1-5, is EPEVTQTPSHQVTQMGQEVILRCVPISNHLYFYWYRQILGQKVEFLVSFYNNEISEKSEIFDDQFSVERPDGSNFTLKIRSTKLEDSAMYFCASSGYRSGGQPQHFGDGTRLSIL.

This clonotype was found many times. The chain combines TRBV28 with TRBJ1-2; 8 nucleotides align to TRBD1. There are 18 residues in the CDR3. V lost 5 bases and J lost 3; bases outside the gene matches: 17. Germline V gene sequence: CDR1 MDHEN, CDR2 SYDVKM. The CDR3 bases are TGTGCCAGCAGTCTCCCCGGGACAGGACCCCCCAGGGACTATGGCTACACCTTC. Protein sequence: CASSLPGTGPPRDYGYTF.

This sequence joins TRBV5-6 and TRBJ2-1, with 7 positions matching TRBD1. The germline gives CDR1 SGHDT, CDR2 YYEEEE. The CDR3 loop spans 11 amino acids. J lost 15 bases, V lost 3 bases, and 6 bases had no gene match. The CDR3 loop is CASSSTGTAFF. The CDR3 DNA is TGTGCCAGCAGCTCTACCGGGACAGCGTTCTTC.

This clonotype showed up just a few times. With a much larger clone just one base away, this may be a read error. V is TRBV7-3 and J is TRBJ2-1, with TRBD2 matching over 7 bases. CDR3 size: 17 residues. Trimming cost V 2 bases and J 0 bases; bases outside gene matches: 7. The V gene's germline CDR1 is SGHTA and CDR2 FQGTGA. CDR3 coding DNA: TGTGCCAGCAGCTTAGGGTTCGGGAGGAGCTCCTACAATGAGCAGTTCTTC. As protein: CASSLGFGRSSYNEQFF. Full variable domain (outside the CDR3, taken from reference TRBV7-3 and TRBJ2-1): GAGVSQTPSNKVTEKGKYVELRCDPISGHTALYWYRQSLGQGPEFLIYFQGTGAADDSGLPNDRFFAVRPEGSVSTLKIQRTERGDSAVYLCASSLGFGRSSYNEQFFGPGTRLTVL.

This clonotype was seen at least ten times. This chain joins TRBV20-1 and TRBJ2-1, with D unclear. The CDR3 is 17 amino acids. Germline CDR1 DFQATT, CDR2 SNEGSKA (reference sequence). Trimming cost V 0 bases and J 1 base, with 16 bases left between them. The CDR3 bases are TGCAGTGCTAGAGACCCCCTCAAGTGGGGTTCCTACAATGAGCAGTTCTTC. Protein sequence: CSARDPLKWGSYNEQFF.

CDR3: CASTKLAGGSYSYEQYF. In DNA form, the CDR3 reads TGTGCCAGCACCAAACTAGCGGGAGGTTCCTATTCCTACGAGCAGTACTTC. The V gene is TRBV28, the J gene TRBJ2-7; 12 positions agree with TRBD2. The V gene's germline CDR1 is MDHEN and CDR2 SYDVKM. This CDR3 contains 17 residues. With 7 bases clipped from V and 1 base from J, the junction kept 11 bases outside the gene matches.

This clonotype has at least ten counts. The V gene is TRBV3-1, the J gene TRBJ1-5; 8 bases are a match to TRBD1. Germline CDR1 reads LGHDT; CDR2 reads YNNKEL (reference sequence). This CDR3 region has 14 residues. Trimming cost V 1 base and J 5 bases; bases outside gene matches: 1. DNA for the CDR3: TGTGCCAGCAGCCAAGGGACAGGGTATCAGCCCCAGCATTTT. As protein: CASSQGTGYQPQHF.

This clonotype appeared many times. The chain carries TRBV9 and TRBJ1-1; 7 positions match TRBD1. There are 16 residues in the CDR3. Germline-derived CDR1 and CDR2 are SGDLS and YYNGEE. J gave up 3 bases and V 1 base, and 9 bases lay outside the gene matches. CDR3 nucleotides: TGTGCCAGCAGCGTAACAGGGGTTGGGTCGGACACTGAAGCTTTCTTT. It codes for CASSVTGVGSDTEAFF.

Many counts were recorded for this clonotype. A read error may account for a junction end that differs from germline. V usage is TRBV6-1 and J usage is TRBJ2-4; 8 bases are shared with TRBD1. Per the germline V gene, CDR1 is MNHNS and CDR2 is SASEGT. This CDR3 is 18 amino acids long. CDR3 amino acids: CASSEVRTGRSFKNIQYF. DNA of the CDR3: TGTGCCAGCAGCGAAGTTAGGACAGGGCGCTCTTTCAAAAACATTCAGTACTTC.

Many counts were recorded for this clonotype. The gene calls are TRBV5-1 and TRBJ2-5, with 7 positions matching TRBD1. V was clipped by 3 bases and J by 0 bases; unmatched bases: 11. The CDR3 is 17 amino acids. Per the germline V gene, CDR1 is SGHRS and CDR2 is YFSETQ. This CDR3 is CASSSDRQGPNQETQYF. For the CDR3, the DNA is TGCGCCAGCAGCTCCGACCGACAGGGTCCAAACCAAGAGACCCAGTACTTC.

This clonotype was recorded many times. V is TRBV27 and J is TRBJ1-2; D gene ambiguous. CDR3 length: 14 amino acids. Trimming left V 7 bases short and J 3 bases short, with 15 bases between. The germline V gene encodes CDR1 MNHEY and CDR2 SMNVEV (reference sequence). CDR3 DNA: TGTGCCAGCACCCCCGGTGGCGGATACTATGGCTACACCTTC. This sequence encodes CASTPGGGYYGYTF.

Ten or more counts support this clonotype. CDR3 in amino acids: CAWSVALAGTDTQYF. The CDR3 DNA reads as TGTGCCTGGAGTGTAGCCCTAGCGGGTACAGATACGCAGTATTTT. The rearrangement uses TRBV30 and TRBJ2-3; 8 nucleotides match TRBD2. V was pared by 0 bases and J by 3 bases, with 5 bases of the junction left unmatched. Per germline, CDR1 GTSNPN and CDR2 SVGIG (reference sequence). CDR3 length: 15 amino acids.

This clonotype appeared many times. V and J are TRBV7-2 and TRBJ2-3; 8 positions agree with TRBD2. The CDR3 runs to 14 residues. Germline V gives CDR1 SGHTA, CDR2 FQGNSA. Germline trimming cut 5 bases from V and 5 bases from J; bases unmatched to any gene: 6. In DNA form, the CDR3 reads TGTGCCAGCAGCCTTGGGACTAGTGGAGATACGCAGTATTTT. As protein: CASSLGTSGDTQYF.

The chain couples TRBV12-3 or TRBV12-4 to TRBJ2-1, with no clear D. The CDR3 is 13 amino acids. V lost 5 bases to trimming and J lost 4 bases, with 9 bases between them. CDR3 nucleotides: TGTGCCAGCAGTCGTGACTGGTACAATGAGCAGTTCTTC. Encoded protein: CASSRDWYNEQFF.

This clonotype was recorded at least ten times. The chain joins TRBV7-2 to TRBJ2-5; D is unclear. Germline V gives CDR1 SGHTA, CDR2 FQGNSA. The germline V and J ends were trimmed by 1 base and 3 bases, with 12 bases remaining between them. The CDR3 runs to 15 residues. The CDR3 coding sequence is TGTGCCAGCAGCTTAGGTTTTAATACCAAAGAGACCCAGTACTTC. This translates into CASSLGFNTKETQYF.

V is TRBV11-2 and J is TRBJ2-3; 14 bases fit TRBD2. J gave up 6 bases and V 4 bases, and 12 bases lay outside the gene matches. The CDR3 is 18 amino acids. Germline-derived CDR1 and CDR2 are SGHAT and FQNNGV. CDR3 sequence reads: CASSSGLAGVGLRDTQYF. For the CDR3, the DNA is TGTGCCAGCAGCTCGGGACTAGCGGGAGTCGGTCTTAGGGATACGCAGTATTTT.

In this sample, this clonotype turned up many times. This rearrangement joins TRBV28 to TRBJ2-5, with 7 bases matching TRBD2. This CDR3 spans 14 amino acids. Trimming cost V 3 bases and J 5 bases; bases outside gene matches: 6. The germline V gene encodes CDR1 MDHEN and CDR2 SYDVKM. CDR3 nucleotide sequence: TGTGCCAGCAGTTTCTTCACTAGCGAGGAGACCCAGTACTTC. This sequence encodes CASSFFTSEETQYF.

The rearrangement uses TRBV7-3 and TRBJ2-1; 8 bases align to TRBD2. The V segment lost 6 bases and the J segment 3 bases; nucleotides outside the gene matches: 7. The length of the CDR3 is 15 residues. Germline loops: CDR1 SGHTA, CDR2 FQGTGA. The CDR3 nucleotides read TGTGCCAGCAGTTTTGGACTAGCACTCTACAATGAGCAGTTCTTC. Encoded protein: CASSFGLALYNEQFF.

This clonotype was counted many times. The rearrangement uses TRBV6-1 and TRBJ1-4; 8 bases are shared with TRBD1. J lost 8 bases, V lost 3 bases, and 8 bases had no gene match. Germline V gene sequence: CDR1 MNHNS, CDR2 SASEGT. The CDR3 length is 15 residues. CDR3 in amino acids: CASSDFSGGDEKLFF. Here the CDR3 DNA reads TGTGCCAGCAGTGATTTCTCAGGGGGCGACGAAAAACTGTTTTTT.

This clonotype was counted ten times or more. The chain uses TRBV15 and TRBJ2-1; TRBD2 aligns across 7 bases. Germline V gene sequence: CDR1 LNHNV, CDR2 YYDKDF (reference sequence). The J segment lost 12 bases and the V segment lost 0 bases, leaving 17 bases of the junction unmatched. This CDR3 is 17 amino acids long. The CDR3 protein is CATSRDRTPEAGRAQFF. The CDR3 nucleotides are TGTGCCACCAGCAGAGATAGAACTCCCGAAGCGGGGCGGGCGCAGTTCTTC.

With respect to this clonotype: Given a much more abundant clone one base away, this may be a read error. This chain links TRBV14 with TRBJ2-1; a weak D match, TRBD2 (6 bases). This CDR3 has 17 residues. Per germline, CDR1 SGHDN and CDR2 FVKESK. This CDR3 is CTSSQGTPLFSYNEQFF. CDR3 nucleotide sequence: TGTACCAGCAGCCAAGGGACTCCCTTGTTCTCCTACAATGAGCAGTTCTTC.